The rows below give T cell receptor beta chains drawn from one sample of a study of blood T cell repertoires in COVID-19. Only in-frame clones appear in the TCRdb table, and some are missing; sequencing was by immunoSEQ multiplex PCR. The table includes approximately 270,000 clones, 70% to 90% detected once. Specimen: peripheral blood. The source of these receptors is a man aged 18-30 years with active or convalescent COVID-19. Each CDR3 is given with its conserved first and last residue. Each record gives: D gene, clone size, J gene, V gene, CDR3 DNA, CDR3 protein. A D gene is named only where the DNA matches it firmly. Only part of the rows carry a size: once, few, many, or a class if the clone is expanded.

D: TRBD2; size: -; J: TRBJ2-1; V: TRBV6-5; DNA: TGTGCCAGCAGTTCGAGAGGGCTAGCGGGTAACAATGAGCAGTTCTTC; CDR3: CASSSRGLAGNNEQFF
D: -; size: once; J: TRBJ1-5; V: TRBV19; DNA: TGTGCCAGTAGTATTACAGGTTTTGATCAGCCCCAGCATTTT; CDR3: CASSITGFDQPQHF
D: -; size: once; J: TRBJ1-3; V: TRBV14; DNA: TGTGCCAGCAGTCGTGACAGGAGAAACACCATATATTTT; CDR3: CASSRDRRNTIYF
D: -; size: -; J: TRBJ2-5; V: TRBV5-1; DNA: TGCGCCAGCAGCTTGGGGCAGGGGGAGACCCAGTACTTC; CDR3: CASSLGQGETQYF
D: -; size: few; J: TRBJ1-5; V: TRBV6-2/TRBV6-3; DNA: TGTGCCAGCAGTTACCGCGACCCAGGCACTCAGCCCCAGCATTTT; CDR3: CASSYRDPGTQPQHF
D: -; size: -; J: TRBJ1-1; V: TRBV3-1/TRBV3-2; DNA: TGTGCCAGCAGCCAAGATTCCCCTTTTCTTCGGGGGGTGGGGAACACTGAAGCTTTCTTT; CDR3: CASSQDSPFLRGVGNTEAFF
D: TRBD2; size: -; J: TRBJ2-5; V: TRBV9; DNA: TGTGCCAGCAGCGCCCGTGTGGCTAGCGGGCCGGACCAAGAGACCCAGTACTTC; CDR3: CASSARVASGPDQETQYF
D: -; size: -; J: TRBJ2-6; V: TRBV4-3; DNA: TGCGCCAGCAGCCAAGATATCGTTACGGGAATCTCTGGGGCCAACGTCCTGACTTTC; CDR3: CASSQDIVTGISGANVLTF
D: TRBD1; size: -; J: TRBJ2-1; V: TRBV12-3/TRBV12-4; DNA: TGTGCCAGCAGTCAGCAACAGGGGACCAGACAGTTCTTC; CDR3: CASSQQQGTRQFF
D: -; size: few; J: TRBJ1-1; V: TRBV4-3; DNA: TGCGCCAGCAGCCAAATAACAGGGCCGGCCGCTTTCTTT; CDR3: CASSQITGPAAFF
D: TRBD2; size: -; J: TRBJ2-5; V: TRBV9; DNA: TGTGCCAGCAGCACCAGGACTAGCGGGGTACAAGAGACCCAGTACTTC; CDR3: CASSTRTSGVQETQYF
D: -; size: -; J: TRBJ1-1; V: TRBV5-1; DNA: TGCGCCAGCAGCCAGACAGGTCACACTGAAGCTTTCTTT; CDR3: CASSQTGHTEAFF
D: TRBD1; size: -; J: TRBJ2-7; V: TRBV27; DNA: TGTGCCTCACCCCGGACAGGACTTCGACCGCATTCCTACGAGCAGTACTTC; CDR3: CASPRTGLRPHSYEQYF
D: -; size: -; J: TRBJ2-7; V: TRBV27; DNA: TGTGCCAGCAGTTACCAGCCGGGGGAAGGAATGTCCTACGAGCAGTACTTC; CDR3: CASSYQPGEGMSYEQYF
D: TRBD1; size: -; J: TRBJ1-5; V: TRBV28; DNA: TGTGCCAGCAGTTCGGCCGGGACAGGGCAGCCCCAGCATTTT; CDR3: CASSSAGTGQPQHF
D: TRBD1; size: once; J: TRBJ1-2; V: TRBV27; DNA: TGTGCCAGCAGTTTCTCTCTCCCAGACAGGGGCTATGGCTACACCTTC; CDR3: CASSFSLPDRGYGYTF
D: TRBD1; size: -; J: TRBJ2-7; V: TRBV24-1; DNA: TGTGCCACCAGTGAGTCCGGGACAGGGGACTACGAGCAGTACTTC; CDR3: CATSESGTGDYEQYF
D: TRBD2; size: -; J: TRBJ2-7; V: TRBV5-1; DNA: TGCGCCAGCAGCTTGCAGGCTAGCGGGGACGAGCAGTACTTC; CDR3: CASSLQASGDEQYF
D: -; size: -; J: TRBJ1-3; V: TRBV6-5; DNA: TGTGCCAGCAGTTCCTTCGGAAACACCATATATTTT; CDR3: CASSSFGNTIYF
D: -; size: -; J: TRBJ1-2; V: TRBV7-9; DNA: TGTGCCAGCAGCTTATTTCAGGGGTATGGCTACACCTTC; CDR3: CASSLFQGYGYTF
D: TRBD1; size: -; J: TRBJ1-2; V: TRBV6-6; DNA: TGTGCCAGCAGTTCAAACCCTCAGACAGGGCCCTATGGCTACACCTTC; CDR3: CASSSNPQTGPYGYTF
D: -; size: few; J: TRBJ1-5; V: TRBV7-3; DNA: TGTGCCAGCAGCTCCGACAGTAATCAGCCCCAGCATTTT; CDR3: CASSSDSNQPQHF
D: -; size: -; J: TRBJ1-1; V: TRBV19; DNA: TGTGCCAGTTCGCGAGGATACACTGAAGCTTTCTTT; CDR3: CASSRGYTEAFF
D: TRBD2; size: -; J: TRBJ2-3; V: TRBV7-8; DNA: TGTGCCAGCAGCACTAGCGGTTGGGGGGCAGGTGCAGATACGCAGTATTTT; CDR3: CASSTSGWGAGADTQYF
D: TRBD1; size: many; J: TRBJ2-7; V: TRBV2; DNA: TGTGCCAGCGGACGGGACAGGAGCTCCTACGAGCAGTACTTC; CDR3: CASGRDRSSYEQYF
D: -; size: -; J: TRBJ1-1; V: TRBV13; DNA: TGTGCCAGCAGCTTAGTTGACAGCCTGAACACTGAAGCTTTCTTT; CDR3: CASSLVDSLNTEAFF
D: -; size: -; J: TRBJ2-7; V: TRBV10-3; DNA: TGTGCCATCAGTGACAGGGGGGACTCCTACGAGCAGTACTTC; CDR3: CAISDRGDSYEQYF
D: -; size: few; J: TRBJ1-1; V: TRBV5-1; DNA: TGCGCCAGCAGCGTCAGGGGAGAGACTGAAGCTTTCTTT; CDR3: CASSVRGETEAFF
D: TRBD2; size: -; J: TRBJ2-7; V: TRBV3-1/TRBV3-2; DNA: TGTGCCAGCAGCCAAGATAGACGGGGGGGCGGGTACGAGCAGTACTTC; CDR3: CASSQDRRGGGYEQYF